One and the same sample provided the 23 T cell receptor beta chains below, sequenced in a study of radiotherapy plus CTLA-4 blockade in lung cancer. TCRdb's copy holds only in-frame clones and misses some; the assay was immunoSEQ multiplex PCR. The profile shows about 68,000 clones, approximately 79% of them singletons. Sample: peripheral blood, taken from a patient treated with radiotherapy plus ipilimumab. The receptors were sampled from a human donor with non-small cell lung cancer who had a complete response to radiotherapy plus ipilimumab.

This clone has more than one count but fewer than ten. This chain connects TRBV5-1 to TRBJ2-1, with D maybe TRBD2 (5 bases). This CDR3 region has 15 residues. Trimming took off 7 bases at V and 1 base at J, with 15 bases between the two ends. CDR1 SGHRS and CDR2 YFSETQ come from the germline V gene. CDR3 sequence reads: CASSLPWTSYNEQFF. The CDR3 DNA follows: TGCGCCAGCTCCCTACCTTGGACTTCCTACAATGAGCAGTTCTTC.

In its sample, this clone was seen a few times. The CDR3 region is CASSLEVRQETQYF. The DNA of the CDR3 is TGTGCCAGCAGCTTGGAAGTACGGCAAGAGACCCAGTACTTC. The genes are TRBV5-4 and TRBJ2-5; no definite D call. This CDR3 has 14 amino acids. The germline V gene has CDR1 SGHNT and CDR2 YYREEE (reference sequence). Trimming pared 0 bases from V and 2 bases from J, leaving 8 bases between.

The chain employs TRBV6-5 and TRBJ2-2; TRBD2 is a possible D gene (6 bases). The CDR3 is made up of 14 amino acids. Germline V lookup: CDR1 MNHEY, CDR2 SVGAGI. V was clipped by 8 bases and J by 7 bases, with 17 bases between them. The CDR3 nucleotides read TGTGCCAGCTGTTCCGGGGGTCAGAACGGGGAGCTGTTTTTT. It specifies CASCSGGQNGELFF.

The V gene is TRBV7-9, the J gene TRBJ1-2, with D unclear. Germline CDR1 reads SEHNR; CDR2 reads FQNEAQ (reference sequence). The CDR3 has 13 amino acids. V lost 0 bases, J lost 5 bases, and 7 bases lay in between. The CDR3 loop reads CASSLAHEYGYTF. DNA for the CDR3: TGTGCCAGCAGCTTAGCGCATGAATATGGCTACACCTTC.

The chain joins TRBV19 to TRBJ2-5, with D tentatively TRBD1 (6 bases). This CDR3 has 14 amino acids. The germline V gene encodes CDR1 LNHDA and CDR2 SQIVND (reference sequence). V lost 6 bases and J 3 bases, leaving 14 bases between the germline ends. The CDR3 protein is CASRSGTKKETQYF. The CDR3 region has the DNA TGTGCCAGTAGGTCCGGGACAAAAAAAGAGACCCAGTACTTC.

This clone came up once. V is TRBV30 and J is TRBJ2-1; D gene uncertain. With 7 bases removed from V and 11 bases from J, the gap between germline ends came to 15 bases. CDR1 is GTSNPN and CDR2 is SVGIG in the germline V gene (reference sequence). The CDR3 totals 11 residues. CDR3 sequence (DNA): TGTGCCTTTAGGACGGGTTATAAGCAGTTCTTC. It is translated as CAFRTGYKQFF. The whole variable domain, filled in from reference TRBV30 and TRBJ2-1, reads SQTIHQWPATLVQPVGSPLSLECTVEGTSNPNLYWYRQAAGRGLQLLFYSVGIGQISSEVPQNLSASRPQDRQFILSSKKLLLSDSGFYLCAFRTGYKQFFGPGTRLTVL.

This clone was counted a few times. The V gene is TRBV10-2, the J gene TRBJ2-7; maybe TRBD1 (6 bases). Trimming shortened V by 0 bases and J by 2 bases, and 11 bases separated the two germline ends. CDR3 length: 15 residues. Germline values: CDR1 WSHSY, CDR2 SAAADI. The CDR3 DNA reads TGCGCCAGCAGTGAGTCATCCGGACAGACCTACGAGCAGTACTTC. Amino acid sequence: CASSESSGQTYEQYF.

V gene TRBV4-1 combines with J gene TRBJ2-3, with TRBD2 identical over 7 bases. This CDR3 region has 17 residues. The trim removed 0 bases at V and 0 bases at J, leaving 6 bases unmatched. Per the germline V gene, CDR1 is MGHRA and CDR2 is YSYEKL. Here the CDR3 DNA reads TGCGCCAGCAGCCAAGATAATAAGCGGGGAAGCACAGATACGCAGTATTTT. Its protein product is CASSQDNKRGSTDTQYF.

The CDR3 reads CASSSGPGGEKLFF. The DNA for the CDR3 is TGTGCCAGCAGCTCGGGCCCCGGGGGTGAAAAACTGTTTTTT. The chain carries TRBV5-6 and TRBJ1-4; D perhaps matches TRBD1 (5 bases). The CDR3 sequence is 14 residues long. CDR1 is SGHDT and CDR2 is YYEEEE in the germline V gene. V was pared by 3 bases and J by 7 bases, with 13 bases between.

J is TRBJ2-3 and V is TRBV7-2, with D possibly matching TRBD2 (5 bases). The CDR3 runs to 18 residues. V lost 4 bases and J 2 bases, leaving 22 bases between the germline ends. Looked up from germline, CDR1 is SGHTA and CDR2 is FQGNSA. In DNA form, the CDR3 reads TGTGCCAGCAGCTCCCCCCGAGGTGGACTGACAAACACAGATACGCAGTATTTT. Its translation is CASSSPRGGLTNTDTQYF.

The chain employs TRBV21-1 and TRBJ1-1. TRBV21-1 is a pseudogene. The CDR3 totals 13 residues. The CDR3, as DNA: TGTGCCAGCAGCGCGGGACTCCGGTTTGAAGCTTTCTTT. Translation: CASSAGLRFEAFF.

A note on this clone: The conserved closing phenylalanine or tryptophan is absent in this CDR3, likely reflecting a read error. The chain is built from TRBV6-5 and TRBJ2-7; D possibly corresponds to TRBD1 (6 bases). Trimming removed 5 bases from V and 3 bases from J, with 17 bases in between. The germline V gene encodes CDR1 MNHEY and CDR2 SVGAGI. CDR3 size: 15 residues. The CDR3 sequence is CASSPRRTEDYEQYL. For the CDR3, the DNA is TGTGCCAGCAGTCCCAGGCGGACAGAGGACTACGAGCAGTACCTC.

Note on this clone: A junction end diverges from the germline sequence, so it may reflect a read error. This sequence joins TRBV30 and TRBJ1-2; no clear D. The germline gives CDR1 GTSNPN, CDR2 SVGIG (reference sequence). CDR3 size: 10 residues. The CDR3 here is CASALKTTFF. The DNA for the CDR3 is TGTGCCTCAGCGCTAAAGACCACCTTCTTC.

This rearrangement joins TRBV7-9 to TRBJ1-3, with 8 bases matching TRBD1. The CDR3 is 14 residues long. The germline V gene has CDR1 SEHNR and CDR2 FQNEAQ (reference sequence). The ends lost 5 bases at V and 8 bases at J; junction bases unmatched: 8. The CDR3 here is CASSRRQGQDTIYF. In DNA, the CDR3 is TGTGCCAGCAGCAGGCGACAGGGGCAAGACACCATATATTTT.

This clone was detected a few times. The V call is TRBV10-2, the J call TRBJ2-1; 15 nucleotides match TRBD2. Germline V lookup: CDR1 WSHSY, CDR2 SAAADI. This CDR3 is built from 15 residues. Trimming took 6 bases from V and 11 from J; bases not matched to a gene: 8. CDR3 sequence (DNA): TGCGCCAGCAGCCGGACTAGCGGGGGGGTAGTACAGCAGTTCTTC. Translated, it gives CASSRTSGGVVQQFF.

The chain is built from TRBV5-1 and TRBJ1-2, with a possible D match to TRBD1 (6 bases). This CDR3 is 16 amino acids long. V lost 4 bases and J lost 3, with 19 bases in between. Looked up from germline, CDR1 is SGHRS and CDR2 is YFSETQ. The CDR3 region has the DNA TGCGCCAGCAGCCTGGCTATGATGACAGGCGACTATGGCTACACCTTC. Residues: CASSLAMMTGDYGYTF.

The table lists this clone with a few counts. The chain combines TRBV5-1 with TRBJ1-3; D unclear. The V end was cut by 7 bases, the J end by 2 bases, with 4 bases between. Germline values: CDR1 SGHRS, CDR2 YFSETQ. CDR3 length: 11 residues. The CDR3 nucleotides are TGCGCCAGCTCCCCTGGAAACACCATATATTTT. Residues: CASSPGNTIYF.

This clone is a singleton in its sample. The chain employs TRBV20-1 and TRBJ1-1; the D is unclear. The CDR3 covers 8 residues. Between the trimmed V and J ends, which lost 3 bases and 13 bases, there was a span of 6 bases. The germline gives CDR1 DFQATT, CDR2 SNEGSKA (reference sequence). CDR3: CSASNFFF. CDR3 bases: TGCAGTGCTAGTAACTTTTTCTTT.

This clone was seen a single time. The chain couples TRBV7-9 to TRBJ2-1; D possibly uses TRBD1 or TRBD2 (5 bases each). This CDR3 has 16 residues. V lost 5 bases to trimming and J lost 7 bases, with 21 bases between them. Germline values: CDR1 SEHNR, CDR2 FQNEAQ (reference sequence). For the CDR3, the DNA is TGTGCCAGCAGCCAAGTAGGGCAGGCCGAGGGGAATGAGCAGTTCTTC. This encodes CASSQVGQAEGNEQFF.

There are a few counts of this clone. J is TRBJ1-3 and V is TRBV5-4; the D gene is possibly TRBD1 (5 bases). Trimming pared 4 bases from V and 6 bases from J, leaving 11 bases between. Per germline, CDR1 SGHNT and CDR2 YYREEE (reference sequence). This CDR3 comprises 13 residues. In nucleotides, the CDR3 is TGTGCCAGCAGCAATCAGGGAGTAAACACCATATATTTT. Encoded protein: CASSNQGVNTIYF.

The V call is TRBV4-3, the J call TRBJ1-2, with a tentative D call TRBD1 (6 bases). Germline lookup yields CDR1 LGHNA and CDR2 YSLEER. Trimming shortened V by 4 bases and J by 4 bases, and 10 bases separated the two germline ends. The CDR3 totals 13 residues. Written as DNA, the CDR3 is TGCGCCAGCAGCCCCGGACAGACCTATGGCTACACCTTC. Translated, it gives CASSPGQTYGYTF.

This chain connects TRBV2 to TRBJ1-1; TRBD1 agrees at 10 bases. CDR3 length equals 15 residues. With 6 bases clipped from V and 5 bases from J, the junction kept 9 bases outside the gene matches. Germline V gives CDR1 SNHLY, CDR2 FYNNEI. The CDR3 coding sequence is TGTGCCAGCAGCCCGGGACAGGGGTTTGGAACTGAAGCTTTCTTT. Its translation is CASSPGQGFGTEAFF.

This clone occurred once. The rearrangement links TRBV7-9 to TRBJ2-5; 9 bases agree with TRBD1. Per the germline V gene, CDR1 is SEHNR and CDR2 is FQNEAQ (reference sequence). This CDR3 is 16 amino acids long. The J segment lost 5 bases and the V segment lost 5 bases, leaving 12 bases of the junction unmatched. The CDR3 region is CASSRTGTGWGETQYF. CDR3 nucleotide sequence: TGTGCCAGCAGCAGAACCGGGACAGGGTGGGGGGAGACCCAGTACTTC.